This TCR beta chain comes out of a study of T cell changes during pregnancy in multiple sclerosis. CDR1 SGHNT and CDR2 YYREEE come from the germline V gene (reference sequence). This CDR3 contains 15 residues. V trimming: 0 bases; J trimming: 4 bases; junction bases outside the gene matches: 4. Clones were read by immunoSEQ multiplex PCR, and TCRdb kept only the in-frame ones, dropping some. Of fewer than 95,000 clones listed, about 94% are singletons. This chain uses TRBV5-4 with TRBJ2-3, with 8 bases aligning to TRBD2. The clonotype comes from a female donor with multiple sclerosis, enrolled in a pregnancy study. This specimen was peripheral blood, taken in the third trimester of pregnancy. The CDR3 DNA reads TGTGCCAGCAGCTTGGATACTAGCGGTCCAGATACGCAGTATTTT. It is translated as CASSLDTSGPDTQYF.